This T cell receptor beta chain was captured in a study of cytomegalovirus exposure and HLA in healthy donors. 60 Vbeta and 13 Jbeta primers were used in PCR. Profiled with immunoSEQ multiplex PCR; TCRdb holds only in-frame clones, not every one. The profile shows approximately 220,000 clones, under 80% of them singletons. The germline CDR1 and CDR2 sequences are MNHEY and SVGAGI. Trimming took 5 bases from V and 7 from J, leaving 9 bases between them. The CDR3 has 12 amino acids. This clone was observed a handful of times. The chain carries TRBV6-5 and TRBJ1-5; D is uncertain. This TCR came from a girl aged 2 to 9 in good health and CMV-seronegative. Sequencing used PBMCs. Here the CDR3 DNA reads TGTGCCAGCAGTCAGCCGGGGCAGCCCCAGCATTTT. It yields the protein CASSQPGQPQHF.